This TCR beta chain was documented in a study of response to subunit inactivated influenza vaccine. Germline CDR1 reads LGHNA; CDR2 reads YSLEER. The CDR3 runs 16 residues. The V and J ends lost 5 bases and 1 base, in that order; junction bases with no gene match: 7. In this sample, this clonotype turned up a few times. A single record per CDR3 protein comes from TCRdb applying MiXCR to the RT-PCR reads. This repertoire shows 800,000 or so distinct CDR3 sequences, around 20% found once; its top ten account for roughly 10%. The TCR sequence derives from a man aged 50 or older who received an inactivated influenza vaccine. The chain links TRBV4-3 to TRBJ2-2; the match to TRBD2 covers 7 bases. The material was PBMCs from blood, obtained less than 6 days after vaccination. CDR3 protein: CASSARLAQNTGELFF. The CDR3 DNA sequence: TGCGCCAGCAGCGCACGACTAGCCCAGAACACCGGGGAGCTGTTTTTT.